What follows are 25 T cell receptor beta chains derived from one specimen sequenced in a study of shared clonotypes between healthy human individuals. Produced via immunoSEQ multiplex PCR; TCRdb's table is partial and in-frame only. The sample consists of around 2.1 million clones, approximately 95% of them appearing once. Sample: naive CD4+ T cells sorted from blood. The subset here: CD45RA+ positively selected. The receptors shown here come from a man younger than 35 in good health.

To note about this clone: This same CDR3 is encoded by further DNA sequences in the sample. The DNA of the CDR3 is TGTGCCAGCAGCCCGGAGGAGACCCAGTACTTC. It translates to CASSPEETQYF. The chain links TRBV6-1 to TRBJ2-5, with D hard to call. Per the germline V gene, CDR1 is MNHNS and CDR2 is SASEGT. This CDR3 comprises 11 residues. Trimming removed 6 bases from V and 5 bases from J, with 7 bases in between.

The CDR3 reads CASSDDGSFRSPLHF. DNA for the CDR3: TGTGCCAGCAGCGACGACGGATCCTTTAGGTCACCCCTCCACTTT. This chain uses TRBV6-5 with TRBJ1-6; D not resolved. Trimming stripped 6 bases from V and 10 bases from J, with 19 bases between. CDR1 MNHEY and CDR2 SVGAGI come from the germline V gene. The CDR3 contains 15 residues.

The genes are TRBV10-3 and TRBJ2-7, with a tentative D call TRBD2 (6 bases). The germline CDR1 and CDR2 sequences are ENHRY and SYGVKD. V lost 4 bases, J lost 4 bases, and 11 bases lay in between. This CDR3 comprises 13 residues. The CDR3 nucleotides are TGTGCCATCAGTGCGGGAGAGAGGTACGAGCAGTACTTC. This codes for CAISAGERYEQYF.

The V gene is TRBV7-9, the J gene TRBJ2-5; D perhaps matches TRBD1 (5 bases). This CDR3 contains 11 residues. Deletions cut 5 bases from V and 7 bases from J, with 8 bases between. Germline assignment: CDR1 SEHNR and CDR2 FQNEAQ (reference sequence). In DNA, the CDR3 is TGTGCCAGCAGCCAAAGGGGGACCCAGTACTTC. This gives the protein CASSQRGTQYF.

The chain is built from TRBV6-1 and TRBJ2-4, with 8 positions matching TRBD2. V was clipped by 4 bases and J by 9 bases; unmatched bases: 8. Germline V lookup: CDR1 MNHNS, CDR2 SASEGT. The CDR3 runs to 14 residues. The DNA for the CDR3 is TGTGCCAGCAGTGTACGCGGGGGGCATGTCATTCAGTACTTC. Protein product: CASSVRGGHVIQYF.

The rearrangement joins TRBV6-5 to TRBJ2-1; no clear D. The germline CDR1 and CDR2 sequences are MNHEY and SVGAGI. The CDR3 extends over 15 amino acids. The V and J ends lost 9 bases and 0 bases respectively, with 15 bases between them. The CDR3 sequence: CARHTACSSYNEQFF. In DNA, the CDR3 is TGTGCCAGGCATACCGCGTGTAGCTCCTACAATGAGCAGTTCTTC.

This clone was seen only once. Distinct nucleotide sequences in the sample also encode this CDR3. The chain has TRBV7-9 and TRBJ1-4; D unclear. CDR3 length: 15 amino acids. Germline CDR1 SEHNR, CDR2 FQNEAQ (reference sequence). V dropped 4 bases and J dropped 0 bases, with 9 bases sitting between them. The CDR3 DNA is TGTGCCAGCAGCTCCCCTGGGGCAACTAATGAAAAACTGTTTTTT. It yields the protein CASSSPGATNEKLFF.

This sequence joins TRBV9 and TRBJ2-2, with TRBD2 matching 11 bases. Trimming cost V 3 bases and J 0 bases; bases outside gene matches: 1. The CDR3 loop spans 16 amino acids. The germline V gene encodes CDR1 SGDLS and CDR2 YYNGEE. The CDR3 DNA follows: TGTGCCAGCAGCGCGACTAGCGGGACGAACACCGGGGAGCTGTTTTTT. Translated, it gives CASSATSGTNTGELFF.

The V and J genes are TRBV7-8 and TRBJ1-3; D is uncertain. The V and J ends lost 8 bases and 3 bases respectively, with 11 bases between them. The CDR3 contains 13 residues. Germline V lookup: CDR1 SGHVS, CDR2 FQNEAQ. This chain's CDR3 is CASGPVNGNTIYF. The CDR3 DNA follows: TGTGCCAGCGGCCCCGTCAATGGAAACACCATATATTTT.

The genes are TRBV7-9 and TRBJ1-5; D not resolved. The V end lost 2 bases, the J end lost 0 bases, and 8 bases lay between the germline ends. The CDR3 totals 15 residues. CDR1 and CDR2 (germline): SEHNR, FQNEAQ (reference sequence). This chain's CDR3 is CASSLSENSNQPQHF. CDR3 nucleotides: TGTGCCAGCAGCTTATCTGAGAATAGCAATCAGCCCCAGCATTTT. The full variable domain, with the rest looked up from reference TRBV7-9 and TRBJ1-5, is DTGVSQNPRHKITKRGQNVTFRCDPISEHNRLYWYRQTLGQGPEFLTYFQNEAQLEKSRLLSDRFSAERPKGSFSTLEIQRTEQGDSAMYLCASSLSENSNQPQHFGDGTRLSIL.

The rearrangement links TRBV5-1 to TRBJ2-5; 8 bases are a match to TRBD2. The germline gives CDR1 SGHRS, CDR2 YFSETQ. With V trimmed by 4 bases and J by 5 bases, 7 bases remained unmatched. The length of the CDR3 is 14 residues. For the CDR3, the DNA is TGCGCCAGCAGCACGGGACTAGAAAGGGAGACCCAGTACTTC. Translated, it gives CASSTGLERETQYF.

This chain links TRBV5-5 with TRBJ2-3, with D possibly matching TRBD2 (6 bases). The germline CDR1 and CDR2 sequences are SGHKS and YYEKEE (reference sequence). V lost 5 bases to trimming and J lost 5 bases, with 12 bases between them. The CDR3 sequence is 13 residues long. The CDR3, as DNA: TGTGCCAGCAGGACTAGTCCCCGAGATACGCAGTATTTT. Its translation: CASRTSPRDTQYF.

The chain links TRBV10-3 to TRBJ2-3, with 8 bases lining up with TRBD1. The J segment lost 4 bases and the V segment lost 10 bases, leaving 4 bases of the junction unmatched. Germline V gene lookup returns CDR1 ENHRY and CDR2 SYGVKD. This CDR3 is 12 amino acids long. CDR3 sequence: CATDRGADTQYF. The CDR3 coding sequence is TGTGCCACTGACAGGGGAGCAGATACGCAGTATTTT.

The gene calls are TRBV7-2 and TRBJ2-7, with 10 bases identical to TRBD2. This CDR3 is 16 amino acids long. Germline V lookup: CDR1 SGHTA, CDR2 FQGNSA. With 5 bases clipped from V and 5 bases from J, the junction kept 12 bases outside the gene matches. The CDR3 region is CASSVLPGLASNEQYF. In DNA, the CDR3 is TGTGCCAGCAGCGTACTACCGGGACTAGCGAGCAACGAGCAGTACTTC.

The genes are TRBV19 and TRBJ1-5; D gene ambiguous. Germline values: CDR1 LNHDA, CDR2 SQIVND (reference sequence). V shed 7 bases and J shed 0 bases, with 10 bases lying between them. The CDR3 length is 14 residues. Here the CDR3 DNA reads TGTGCCAGTATGGGGATACTTAGCAATCAGCCCCAGCATTTT. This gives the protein CASMGILSNQPQHF.

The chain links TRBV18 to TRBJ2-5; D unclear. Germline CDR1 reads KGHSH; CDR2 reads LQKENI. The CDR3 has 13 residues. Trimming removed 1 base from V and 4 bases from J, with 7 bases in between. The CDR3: CASSPQVSETQYF. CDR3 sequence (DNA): TGTGCCAGCTCACCACAGGTATCAGAGACCCAGTACTTC.

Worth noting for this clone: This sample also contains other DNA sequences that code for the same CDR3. The chain's CDR3 is CASSYSGRTDTQYF. The DNA for the CDR3 is TGTGCCAGCAGTTACTCTGGGAGAACAGATACGCAGTATTTT. The chain is built from TRBV6-6 and TRBJ2-3; weak D call: TRBD2 (5 bases). In germline, CDR1 is MNHNY, CDR2 SVGAGI (reference sequence). V shed 0 bases and J shed 3 bases, with 7 bases lying between them. This CDR3 is 14 amino acids long.

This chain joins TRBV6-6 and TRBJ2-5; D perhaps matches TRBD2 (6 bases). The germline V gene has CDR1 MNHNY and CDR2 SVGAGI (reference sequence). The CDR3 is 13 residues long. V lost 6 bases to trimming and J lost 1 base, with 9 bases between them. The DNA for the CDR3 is TGTGCCAGCAGCCCCGGGGGCCAAGAGACCCAGTACTTC. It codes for CASSPGGQETQYF.

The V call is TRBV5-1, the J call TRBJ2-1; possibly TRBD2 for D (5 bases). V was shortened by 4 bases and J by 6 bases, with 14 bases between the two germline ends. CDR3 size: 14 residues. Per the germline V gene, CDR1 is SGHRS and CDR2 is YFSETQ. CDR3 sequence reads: CASSPGFLLNEQFF. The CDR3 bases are TGCGCCAGCAGCCCGGGGTTCCTACTCAATGAGCAGTTCTTC.

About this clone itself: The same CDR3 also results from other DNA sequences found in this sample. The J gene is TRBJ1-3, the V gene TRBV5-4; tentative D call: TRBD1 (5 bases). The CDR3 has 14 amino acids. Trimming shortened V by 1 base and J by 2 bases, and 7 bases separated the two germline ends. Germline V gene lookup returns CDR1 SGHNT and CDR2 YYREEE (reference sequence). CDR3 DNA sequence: TGTGCCAGCAGCTTGCCAGGGACTGGAAACACCATATATTTT. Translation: CASSLPGTGNTIYF.

Here the CDR3 DNA reads TGTGCCAGCAGCTTAAAAGCCCCACAATCACCCCTCCACTTT. This sequence encodes CASSLKAPQSPLHF. This sequence joins TRBV7-9 and TRBJ1-6; D unclear. CDR3 size: 14 residues. Germline CDR1 is SEHNR and CDR2 is FQNEAQ (reference sequence). V dropped 2 bases and J dropped 10 bases, with 12 bases sitting between them.

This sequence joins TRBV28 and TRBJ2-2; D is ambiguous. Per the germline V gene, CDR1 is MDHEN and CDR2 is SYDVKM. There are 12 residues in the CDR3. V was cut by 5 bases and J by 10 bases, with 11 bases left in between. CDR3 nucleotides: TGTGCCAGCAGTACAAACTTGGTGGAGCTGTTTTTT. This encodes CASSTNLVELFF.

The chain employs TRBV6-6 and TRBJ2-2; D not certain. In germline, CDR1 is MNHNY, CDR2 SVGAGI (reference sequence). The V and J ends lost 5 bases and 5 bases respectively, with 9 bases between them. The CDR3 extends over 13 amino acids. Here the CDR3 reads CASSIARTGELFF. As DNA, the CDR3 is TGTGCCAGCAGTATAGCAAGGACCGGGGAGCTGTTTTTT.

CDR3 bases: TGTGCCAGCAGCTTATCAACCGGGACAGGGAATCAGCCCCAGCATTTT. It encodes CASSLSTGTGNQPQHF. The chain is built from TRBV13 and TRBJ1-5, with TRBD1 identical over 9 bases. This CDR3 has 16 amino acids. Trimming at V came to 2 bases and at J to 4 bases, leaving 6 bases not matched to a gene. Germline V gene sequence: CDR1 PRHDT, CDR2 FYEKMQ (reference sequence). Full variable domain (outside the CDR3, taken from reference TRBV13 and TRBJ1-5): AAGVIQSPRHLIKEKRETATLKCYPIPRHDTVYWYQQGPGQDPQFLISFYEKMQSDKGSIPDRFSAQQFSDYHSELNMSSLELGDSALYFCASSLSTGTGNQPQHFGDGTRLSIL.

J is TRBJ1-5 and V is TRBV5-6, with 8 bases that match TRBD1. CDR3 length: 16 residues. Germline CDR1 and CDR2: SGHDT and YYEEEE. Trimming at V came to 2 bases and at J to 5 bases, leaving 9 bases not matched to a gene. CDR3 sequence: CASSFRTGYGDQPQHF. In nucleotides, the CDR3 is TGTGCCAGCAGCTTTCGGACAGGGTACGGGGATCAGCCCCAGCATTTT.